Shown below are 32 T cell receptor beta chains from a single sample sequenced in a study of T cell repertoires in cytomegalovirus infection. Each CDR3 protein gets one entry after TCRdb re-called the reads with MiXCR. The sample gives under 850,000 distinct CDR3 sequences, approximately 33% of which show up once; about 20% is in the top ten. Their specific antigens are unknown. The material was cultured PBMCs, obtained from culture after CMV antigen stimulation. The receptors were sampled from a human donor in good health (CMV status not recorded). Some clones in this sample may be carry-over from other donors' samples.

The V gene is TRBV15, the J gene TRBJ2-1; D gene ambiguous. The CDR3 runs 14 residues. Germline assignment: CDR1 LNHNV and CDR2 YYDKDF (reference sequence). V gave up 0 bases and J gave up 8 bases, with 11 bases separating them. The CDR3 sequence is CATSRDAQLDEQFF. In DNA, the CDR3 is TGTGCCACCAGCAGAGATGCCCAGCTCGATGAGCAGTTCTTC.

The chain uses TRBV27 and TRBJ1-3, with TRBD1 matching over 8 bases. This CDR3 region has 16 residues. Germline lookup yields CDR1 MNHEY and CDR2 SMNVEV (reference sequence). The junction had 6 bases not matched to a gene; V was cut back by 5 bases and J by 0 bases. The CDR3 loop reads CASSPRQGSSGNTIYF. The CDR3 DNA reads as TGTGCCAGCAGTCCAAGACAGGGGAGCTCTGGAAACACCATATATTTT.

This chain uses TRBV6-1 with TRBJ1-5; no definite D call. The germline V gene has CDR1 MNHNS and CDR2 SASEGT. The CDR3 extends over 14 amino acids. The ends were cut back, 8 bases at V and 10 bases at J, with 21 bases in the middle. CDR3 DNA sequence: TGTGCCAGCCAGCTGCTGGGTCCTATTAATCCCCAGCATTTT. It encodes CASQLLGPINPQHF.

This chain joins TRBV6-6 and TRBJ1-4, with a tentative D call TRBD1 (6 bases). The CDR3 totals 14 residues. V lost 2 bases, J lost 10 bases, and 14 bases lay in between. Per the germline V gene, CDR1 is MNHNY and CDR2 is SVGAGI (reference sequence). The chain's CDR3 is CASSYPPDRLKLFF. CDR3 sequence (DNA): TGTGCCAGCAGTTACCCCCCCGACAGGTTAAAACTGTTTTTT.

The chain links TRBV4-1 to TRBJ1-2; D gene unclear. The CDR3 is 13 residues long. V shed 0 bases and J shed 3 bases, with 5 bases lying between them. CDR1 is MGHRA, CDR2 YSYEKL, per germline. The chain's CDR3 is CASSQDGDYGYTF. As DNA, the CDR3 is TGCGCCAGCAGCCAAGATGGGGACTATGGCTACACCTTC.

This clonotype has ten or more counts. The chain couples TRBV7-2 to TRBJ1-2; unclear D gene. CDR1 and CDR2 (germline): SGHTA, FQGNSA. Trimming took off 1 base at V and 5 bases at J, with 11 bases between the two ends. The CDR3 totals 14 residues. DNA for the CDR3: TGTGCCAGCAGCTTAGGGGCCAACGGGTATGGCTACACCTTC. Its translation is CASSLGANGYGYTF.

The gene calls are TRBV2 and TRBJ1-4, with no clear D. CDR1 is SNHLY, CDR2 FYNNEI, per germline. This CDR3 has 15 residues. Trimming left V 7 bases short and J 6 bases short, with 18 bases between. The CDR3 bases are TGTGCCAGCACGACCCCCCGGGTGGGAGATGAAAAACTGTTTTTT. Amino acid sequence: CASTTPRVGDEKLFF.

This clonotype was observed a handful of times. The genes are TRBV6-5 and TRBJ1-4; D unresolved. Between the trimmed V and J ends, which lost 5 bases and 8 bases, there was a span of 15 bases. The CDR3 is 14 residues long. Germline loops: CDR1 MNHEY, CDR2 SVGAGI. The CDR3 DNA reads TGTGCCAGCAGTCAAAGGGCAGTGAGGGAAAAACTGTTTTTT. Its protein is CASSQRAVREKLFF.

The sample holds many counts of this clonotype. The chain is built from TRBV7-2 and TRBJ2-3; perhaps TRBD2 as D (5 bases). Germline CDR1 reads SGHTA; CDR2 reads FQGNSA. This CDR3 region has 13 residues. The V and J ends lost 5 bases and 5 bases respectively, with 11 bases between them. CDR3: CASSLWGEDTQYF. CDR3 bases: TGTGCCAGCAGCCTATGGGGAGAAGATACGCAGTATTTT.

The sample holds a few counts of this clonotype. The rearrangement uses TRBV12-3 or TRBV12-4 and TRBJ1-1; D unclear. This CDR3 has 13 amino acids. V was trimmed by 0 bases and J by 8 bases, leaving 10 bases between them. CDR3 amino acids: CASSLAPTGEAFF. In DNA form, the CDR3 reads TGTGCCAGCAGTTTAGCTCCCACCGGGGAAGCTTTCTTT.

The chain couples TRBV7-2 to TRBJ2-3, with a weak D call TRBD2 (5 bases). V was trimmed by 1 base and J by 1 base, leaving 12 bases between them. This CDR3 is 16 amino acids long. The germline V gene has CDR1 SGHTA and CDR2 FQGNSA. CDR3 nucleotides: TGTGCCAGCAGCTTAGATCACCCCGGGGGCACAGATACGCAGTATTTT. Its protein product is CASSLDHPGGTDTQYF.

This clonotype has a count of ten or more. The DNA for the CDR3 is TGTGCCAGCAGCCGATCCGGGACAGGACTCTCTGGAAACACCATATATTTT. Translation: CASSRSGTGLSGNTIYF. The chain couples TRBV7-2 to TRBJ1-3; 8 positions match TRBD1. Germline V gene lookup returns CDR1 SGHTA and CDR2 FQGNSA. The CDR3 is 17 residues long. Trimming at V came to 5 bases and at J to 0 bases, leaving 9 bases not matched to a gene. Looking up the rest from reference TRBV7-2 and TRBJ1-3 gives the full variable domain: GAGVSQSPSNKVTEKGKDVELRCDPISGHTALYWYRQSLGQGLEFLIYFQGNSAPDKSGLPSDRFSAERTGGSVSTLTIQRTQQEDSAVYLCASSRSGTGLSGNTIYFGEGSWLTVV.

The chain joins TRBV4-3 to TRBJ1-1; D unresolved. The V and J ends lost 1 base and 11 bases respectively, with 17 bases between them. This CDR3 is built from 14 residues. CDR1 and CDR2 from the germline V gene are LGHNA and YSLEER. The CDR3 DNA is TGCGCCAGCAGCCAAGTAATTATGACATCGCAGGCTTTCTTT. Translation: CASSQVIMTSQAFF.

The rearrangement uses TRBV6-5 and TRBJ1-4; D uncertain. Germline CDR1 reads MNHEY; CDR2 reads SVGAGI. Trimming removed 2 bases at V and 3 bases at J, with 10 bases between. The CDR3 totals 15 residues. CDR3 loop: CASSYEGTANEKLFF. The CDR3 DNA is TGTGCCAGCAGTTACGAGGGAACGGCTAATGAAAAACTGTTTTTT.

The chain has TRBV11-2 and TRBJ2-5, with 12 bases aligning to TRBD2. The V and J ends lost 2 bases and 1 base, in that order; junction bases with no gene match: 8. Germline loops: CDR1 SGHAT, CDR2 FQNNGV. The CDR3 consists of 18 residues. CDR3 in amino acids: CASSLLPGTSGSQETQYF. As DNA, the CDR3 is TGTGCCAGCAGCTTACTCCCAGGGACTAGCGGGTCCCAAGAGACCCAGTACTTC.

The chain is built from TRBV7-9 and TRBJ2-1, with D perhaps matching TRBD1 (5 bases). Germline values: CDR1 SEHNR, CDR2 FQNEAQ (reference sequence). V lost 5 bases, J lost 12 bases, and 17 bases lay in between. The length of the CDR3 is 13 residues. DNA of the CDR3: TGTGCCAGCAGCGAACAAGGGGATCTAGTGCAGTTCTTC. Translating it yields CASSEQGDLVQFF. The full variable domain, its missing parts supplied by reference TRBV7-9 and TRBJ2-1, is DTGVSQNPRHKITKRGQNVTFRCDPISEHNRLYWYRQTLGQGPEFLTYFQNEAQLEKSRLLSDRFSAERPKGSFSTLEIQRTEQGDSAMYLCASSEQGDLVQFFGPGTRLTVL.

In DNA, the CDR3 is TGCGCCAGCAGCCAAGCTAGGGGTATCGACGAGCAGTACTTC. This gives the protein CASSQARGIDEQYF. The chain has TRBV4-1 and TRBJ2-7; D might be TRBD1 (5 bases). Germline V gene data show CDR1 as MGHRA and CDR2 as YSYEKL. Trimming cost V 1 base and J 5 bases, with 12 bases left between them. This CDR3 region has 14 residues.

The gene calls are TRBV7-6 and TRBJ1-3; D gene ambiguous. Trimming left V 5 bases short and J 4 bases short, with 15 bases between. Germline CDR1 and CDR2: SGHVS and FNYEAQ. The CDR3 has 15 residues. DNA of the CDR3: TGTGCCAGCAGCCCCGTCCGCCTAAGAGGAAACACCATATATTTT. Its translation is CASSPVRLRGNTIYF. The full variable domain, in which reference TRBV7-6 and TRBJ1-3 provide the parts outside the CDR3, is GAGVSQSPRYKVTKRGQDVALRCDPISGHVSLYWYRQALGQGPEFLTYFNYEAQQDKSGLPNDRFSAERPEGSISTLTIQRTEQRDSAMYRCASSPVRLRGNTIYFGEGSWLTVV.

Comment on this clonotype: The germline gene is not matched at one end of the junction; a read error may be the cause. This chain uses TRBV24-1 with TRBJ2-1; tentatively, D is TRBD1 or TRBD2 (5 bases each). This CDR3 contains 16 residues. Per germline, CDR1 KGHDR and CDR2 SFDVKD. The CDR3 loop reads CVTSRSGTTAFNEQFF. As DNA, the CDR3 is TGTGTCACCAGCCGCTCCGGGACGACGGCATTCAATGAGCAGTTCTTC.

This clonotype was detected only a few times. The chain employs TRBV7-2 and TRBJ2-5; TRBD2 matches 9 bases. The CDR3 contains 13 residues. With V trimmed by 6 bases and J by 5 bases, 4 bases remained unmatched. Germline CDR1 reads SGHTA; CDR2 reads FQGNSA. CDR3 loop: CASRLREGETQYF. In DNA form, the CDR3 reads TGTGCCAGCAGGCTGCGGGAGGGCGAGACCCAGTACTTC.

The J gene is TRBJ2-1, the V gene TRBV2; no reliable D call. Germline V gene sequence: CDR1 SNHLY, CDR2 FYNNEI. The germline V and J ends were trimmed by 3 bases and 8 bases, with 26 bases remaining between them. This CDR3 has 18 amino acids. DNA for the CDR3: TGTGCCAGCAGTGAGTCGGGCTTTGCTACCCCCCCGGCGGATGAGCAGTTCTTC. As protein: CASSESGFATPPADEQFF.

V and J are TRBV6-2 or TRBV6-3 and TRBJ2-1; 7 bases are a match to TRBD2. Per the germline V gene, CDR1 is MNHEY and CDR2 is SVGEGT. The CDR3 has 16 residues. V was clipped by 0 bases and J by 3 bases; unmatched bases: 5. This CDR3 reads CASSYSRLADYNEQFF. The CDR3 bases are TGTGCCAGCAGTTACTCTCGGCTAGCGGACTACAATGAGCAGTTCTTC.

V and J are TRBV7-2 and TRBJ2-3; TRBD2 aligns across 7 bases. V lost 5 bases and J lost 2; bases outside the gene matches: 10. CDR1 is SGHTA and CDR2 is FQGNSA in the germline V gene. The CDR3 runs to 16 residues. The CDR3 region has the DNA TGTGCCAGCAGCCTCAATCCAGCGGGGACCACAGATACGCAGTATTTT. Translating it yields CASSLNPAGTTDTQYF.

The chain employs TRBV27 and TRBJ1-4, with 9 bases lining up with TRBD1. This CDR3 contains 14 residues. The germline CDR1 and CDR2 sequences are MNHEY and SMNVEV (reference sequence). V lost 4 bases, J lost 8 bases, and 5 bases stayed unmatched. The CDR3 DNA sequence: TGTGCCAGCAGTTCCCGGGACAGGGAAGAAAAACTGTTTTTT. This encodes CASSSRDREEKLFF.

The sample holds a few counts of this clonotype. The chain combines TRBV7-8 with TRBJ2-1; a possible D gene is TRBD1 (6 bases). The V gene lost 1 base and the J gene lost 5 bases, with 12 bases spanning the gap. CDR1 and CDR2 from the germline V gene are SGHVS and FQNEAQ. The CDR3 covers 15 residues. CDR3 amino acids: CASSLGGRLHNEQFF. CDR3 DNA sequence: TGTGCCAGCAGCTTAGGGGGGCGGCTCCACAATGAGCAGTTCTTC.

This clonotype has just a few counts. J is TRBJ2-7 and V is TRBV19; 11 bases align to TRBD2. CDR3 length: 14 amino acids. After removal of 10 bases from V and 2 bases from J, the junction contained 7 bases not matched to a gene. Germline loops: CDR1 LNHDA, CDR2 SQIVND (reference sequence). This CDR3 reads CATSRLAGTYEQYF. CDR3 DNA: TGTGCCACCTCCCGACTAGCGGGAACCTACGAGCAGTACTTC.

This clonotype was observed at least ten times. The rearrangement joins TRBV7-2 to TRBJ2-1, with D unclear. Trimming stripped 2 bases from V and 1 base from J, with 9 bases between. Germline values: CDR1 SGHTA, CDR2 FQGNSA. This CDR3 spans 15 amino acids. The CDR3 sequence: CASSLRGQSYNEQFF. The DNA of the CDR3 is TGTGCCAGCAGCTTACGAGGCCAGTCCTACAATGAGCAGTTCTTC. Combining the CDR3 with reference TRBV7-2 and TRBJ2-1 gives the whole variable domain GAGVSQSPSNKVTEKGKDVELRCDPISGHTALYWYRQSLGQGLEFLIYFQGNSAPDKSGLPSDRFSAERTGGSVSTLTIQRTQQEDSAVYLCASSLRGQSYNEQFFGPGTRLTVL.

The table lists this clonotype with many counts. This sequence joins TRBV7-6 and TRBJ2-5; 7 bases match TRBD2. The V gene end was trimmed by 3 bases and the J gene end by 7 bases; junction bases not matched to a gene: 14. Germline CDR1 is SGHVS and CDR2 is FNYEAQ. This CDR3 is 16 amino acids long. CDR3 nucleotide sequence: TGTGCCAGCAGCTTTATTATCACCGGACCTAGCGGGACCCAGTACTTC. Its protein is CASSFIITGPSGTQYF.

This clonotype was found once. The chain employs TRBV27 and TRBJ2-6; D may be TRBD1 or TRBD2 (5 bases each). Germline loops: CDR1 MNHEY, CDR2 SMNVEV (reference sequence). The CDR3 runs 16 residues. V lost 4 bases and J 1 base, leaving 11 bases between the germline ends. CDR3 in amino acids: CASSSIWGSGANVLTF. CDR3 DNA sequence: TGTGCCAGCAGTTCTATTTGGGGGTCTGGGGCCAACGTCCTGACTTTC.

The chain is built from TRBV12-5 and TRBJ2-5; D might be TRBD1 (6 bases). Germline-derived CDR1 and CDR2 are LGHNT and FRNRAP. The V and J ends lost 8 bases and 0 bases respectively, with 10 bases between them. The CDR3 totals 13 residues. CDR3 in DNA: TGTGCTAGTCGACGGGACAACCAAGAGACCCAGTACTTC. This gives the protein CASRRDNQETQYF. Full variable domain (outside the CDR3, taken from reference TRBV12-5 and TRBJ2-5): DARVTQTPRHKVTEMGQEVTMRCQPILGHNTVFWYRQTMMQGLELLAYFRNRAPLDDSGMPKDRFSAEMPDATLATLKIQPSEPRDSAVYFCASRRDNQETQYFGPGTRLLVL.

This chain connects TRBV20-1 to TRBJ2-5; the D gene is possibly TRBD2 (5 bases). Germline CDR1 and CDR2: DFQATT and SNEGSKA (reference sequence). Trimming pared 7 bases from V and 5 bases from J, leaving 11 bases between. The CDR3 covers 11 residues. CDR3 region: CSGPRGETQYF. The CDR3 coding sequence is TGCAGTGGTCCCCGCGGGGAGACCCAGTACTTC.

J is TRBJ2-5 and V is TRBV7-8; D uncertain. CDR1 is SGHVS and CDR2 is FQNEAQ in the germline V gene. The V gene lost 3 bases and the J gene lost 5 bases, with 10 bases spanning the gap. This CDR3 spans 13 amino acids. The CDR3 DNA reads TGTGCCAGCAGCTTCGGCAGATTGGAGACCCAGTACTTC. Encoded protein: CASSFGRLETQYF.